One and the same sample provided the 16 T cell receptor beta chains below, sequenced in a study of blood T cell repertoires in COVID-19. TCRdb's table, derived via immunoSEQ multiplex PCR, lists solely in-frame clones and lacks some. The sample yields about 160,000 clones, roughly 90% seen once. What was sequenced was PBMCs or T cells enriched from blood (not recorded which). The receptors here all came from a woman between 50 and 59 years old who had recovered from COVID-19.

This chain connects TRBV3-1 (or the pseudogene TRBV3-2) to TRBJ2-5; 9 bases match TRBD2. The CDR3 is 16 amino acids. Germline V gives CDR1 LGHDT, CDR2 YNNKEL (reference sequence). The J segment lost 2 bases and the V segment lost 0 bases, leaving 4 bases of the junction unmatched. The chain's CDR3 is CASSQEKRGAQETQYF. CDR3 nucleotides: TGTGCCAGCAGCCAAGAGAAGCGGGGGGCACAAGAGACCCAGTACTTC.

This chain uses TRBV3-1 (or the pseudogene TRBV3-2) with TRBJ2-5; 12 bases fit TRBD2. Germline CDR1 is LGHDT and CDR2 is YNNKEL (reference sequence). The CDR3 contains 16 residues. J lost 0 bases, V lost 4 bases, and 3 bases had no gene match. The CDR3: CASSRRLAGDQETQYF. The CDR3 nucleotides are TGTGCCAGCAGCCGCCGACTAGCGGGAGACCAAGAGACCCAGTACTTC.

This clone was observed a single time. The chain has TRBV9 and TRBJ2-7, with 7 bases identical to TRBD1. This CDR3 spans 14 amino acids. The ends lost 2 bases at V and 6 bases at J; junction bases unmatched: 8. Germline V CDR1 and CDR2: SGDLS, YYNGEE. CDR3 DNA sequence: TGTGCCAGCAGCGTTACAGGGGTAGGGGTCGAGCAGTACTTC. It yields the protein CASSVTGVGVEQYF.

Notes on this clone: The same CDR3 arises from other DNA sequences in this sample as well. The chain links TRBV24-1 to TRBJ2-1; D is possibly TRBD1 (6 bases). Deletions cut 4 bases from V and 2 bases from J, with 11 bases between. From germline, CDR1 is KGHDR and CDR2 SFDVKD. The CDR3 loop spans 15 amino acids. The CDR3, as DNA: TGTGCCACCAGTGACCCCGGACAGCCCTACAATGAGCAGTTCTTC. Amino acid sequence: CATSDPGQPYNEQFF.

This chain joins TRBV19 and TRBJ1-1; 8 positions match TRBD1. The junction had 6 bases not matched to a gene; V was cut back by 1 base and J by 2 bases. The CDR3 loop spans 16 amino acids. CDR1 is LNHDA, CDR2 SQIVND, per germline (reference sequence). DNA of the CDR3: TGTGCCAGTAGTATAGGCCAGGGGGCGTTCAACACTGAAGCTTTCTTT. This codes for CASSIGQGAFNTEAFF.

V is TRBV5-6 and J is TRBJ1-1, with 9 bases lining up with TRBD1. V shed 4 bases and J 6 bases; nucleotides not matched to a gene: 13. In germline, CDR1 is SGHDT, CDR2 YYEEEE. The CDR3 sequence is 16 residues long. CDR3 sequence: CASSQRKQGARAEAFF. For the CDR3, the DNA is TGTGCCAGCAGCCAGAGGAAACAGGGGGCTCGGGCTGAAGCTTTCTTT. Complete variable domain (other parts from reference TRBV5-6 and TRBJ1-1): DAGVTQSPTHLIKTRGQQVTLRCSPKSGHDTVSWYQQALGQGPQFIFQYYEEEERQRGNFPDRFSGHQFPNYSSELNVNALLLGDSALYLCASSQRKQGARAEAFFGQGTRLTVV.

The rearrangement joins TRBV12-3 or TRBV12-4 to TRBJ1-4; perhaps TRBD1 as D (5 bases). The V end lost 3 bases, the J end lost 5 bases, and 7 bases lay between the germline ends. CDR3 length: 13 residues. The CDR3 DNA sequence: TGTGCCAGCAGTTTCGGACACAATGAAAAACTGTTTTTT. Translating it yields CASSFGHNEKLFF.

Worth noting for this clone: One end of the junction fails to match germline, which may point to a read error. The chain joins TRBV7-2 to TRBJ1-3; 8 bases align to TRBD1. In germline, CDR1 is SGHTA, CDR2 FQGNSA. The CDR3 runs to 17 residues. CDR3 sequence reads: CVSSLTATGVRGNTIYF. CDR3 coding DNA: TGTGTCAGCAGCTTAACGGCGACAGGGGTTAGGGGAAACACCATATATTTT.

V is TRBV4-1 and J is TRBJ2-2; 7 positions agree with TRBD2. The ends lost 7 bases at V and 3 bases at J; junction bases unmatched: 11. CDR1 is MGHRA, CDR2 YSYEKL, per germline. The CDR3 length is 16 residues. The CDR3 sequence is CASTPGGGAYTGELFF. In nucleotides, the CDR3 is TGCGCCAGCACCCCGGGGGGAGGGGCTTACACCGGGGAGCTGTTTTTT.

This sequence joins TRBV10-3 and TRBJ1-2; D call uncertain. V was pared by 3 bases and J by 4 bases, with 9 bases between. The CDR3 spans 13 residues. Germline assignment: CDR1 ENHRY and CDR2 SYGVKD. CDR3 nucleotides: TGTGCCATCAGTGAAACAGCCCTCTATGGCTACACCTTC. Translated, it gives CAISETALYGYTF.

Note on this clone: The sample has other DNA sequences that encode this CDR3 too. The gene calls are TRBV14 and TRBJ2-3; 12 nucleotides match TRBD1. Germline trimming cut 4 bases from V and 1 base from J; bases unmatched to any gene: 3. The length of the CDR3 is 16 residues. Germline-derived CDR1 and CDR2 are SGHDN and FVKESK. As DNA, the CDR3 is TGTGCCAGCAGCCCGGGGACAGGGGGCCGCACAGATACGCAGTATTTT. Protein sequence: CASSPGTGGRTDTQYF.

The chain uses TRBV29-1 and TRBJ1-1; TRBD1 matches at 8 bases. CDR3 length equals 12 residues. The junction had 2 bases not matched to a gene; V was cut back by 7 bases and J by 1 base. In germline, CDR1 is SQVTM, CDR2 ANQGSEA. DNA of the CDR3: TGCAGCGCTGGACAGGGGAACACTGAAGCTTTCTTT. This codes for CSAGQGNTEAFF.

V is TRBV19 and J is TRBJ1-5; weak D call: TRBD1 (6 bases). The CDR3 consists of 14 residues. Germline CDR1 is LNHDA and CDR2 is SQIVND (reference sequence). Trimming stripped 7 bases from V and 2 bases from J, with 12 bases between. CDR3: CASTAEGGNQPQHF. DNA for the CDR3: TGTGCCAGTACTGCTGAGGGGGGCAATCAGCCCCAGCATTTT.

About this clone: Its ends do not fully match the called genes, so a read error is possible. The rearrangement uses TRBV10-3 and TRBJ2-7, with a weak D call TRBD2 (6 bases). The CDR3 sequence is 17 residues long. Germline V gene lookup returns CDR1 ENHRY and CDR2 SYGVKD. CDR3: CAISQSGGGTNLYEQYF. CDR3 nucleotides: TGTGCCATCAGTCAGTCGGGTGGGGGGACCAACCTCTACGAGCAGTACTTC.

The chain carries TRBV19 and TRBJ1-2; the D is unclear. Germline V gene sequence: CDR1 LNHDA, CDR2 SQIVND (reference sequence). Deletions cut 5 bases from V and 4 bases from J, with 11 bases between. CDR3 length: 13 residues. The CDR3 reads CASSARNAYGYTF. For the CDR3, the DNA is TGTGCCAGTAGTGCCAGGAATGCCTATGGCTACACCTTC.

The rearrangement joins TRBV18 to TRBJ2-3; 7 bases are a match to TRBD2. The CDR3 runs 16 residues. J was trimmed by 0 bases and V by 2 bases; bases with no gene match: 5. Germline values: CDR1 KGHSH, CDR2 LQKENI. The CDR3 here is CASSPVLAASTDTQYF. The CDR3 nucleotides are TGTGCCAGCTCACCAGTGCTAGCGGCTAGCACAGATACGCAGTATTTT. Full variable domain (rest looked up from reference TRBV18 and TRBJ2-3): NAGVMQNPRHLVRRRGQEARLRCSPMKGHSHVYWYRQLPEEGLKFMVYLQKENIIDESGMPKERFSAEFPKEGPSILRIQQVVRGDSAAYFCASSPVLAASTDTQYFGPGTRLTVL.